Listed below are T cell receptor beta chains from one sample, sequenced in a study of blood T cell repertoires in COVID-19. TCRdb's copy holds only in-frame clones and misses some; the assay was immunoSEQ multiplex PCR. In the table there are about 200,000 clones, approximately 86% of which are singletons. The material sequenced was PBMCs or T cells enriched from blood (not recorded which). These receptors all stem from a woman between 40 and 50 years old with acute COVID-19. The CDR3 runs from the conserved cysteine through the conserved F or W.

>TRBV7-8|TRBJ2-2
CASSLTGNTGELFF
>TRBV6-6|TRBJ2-7
CASSFSETQYF
>TRBV9|TRBJ2-1
CASSVRAGGGNEQFF
>TRBV12-3/TRBV12-4|TRBJ2-3
CASWAGLDTQYF
>TRBV15|TRBJ2-3
CATSRPGGTDTQYF
>TRBV19|TRBJ1-3
CASQGPRLRRWNTIYF
>TRBV4-2|TRBJ2-2
CASSPYLNSATNTGELFF
>TRBV6-5|TRBJ1-2
CASSNRVGYTF
>TRBV2|TRBJ1-2
CASRAGQINYGYTF
>TRBV27|TRBJ2-1
CASSLPSGTSIRGEQFF
>TRBV19|TRBJ2-7
CASSSRASGRAYEQYF
>TRBV24-1|TRBJ2-1
CATSDLTGGSYNEQFF
>TRBV7-2|TRBJ2-7
CASSSRTGPSYEQYF
>TRBV4-2|TRBJ1-2
CASSQDPSANYGYTF
>TRBV5-6|TRBJ2-2
CASSYRLAANTGELFF
>TRBV7-2|TRBJ2-3
CASSFATSGSGGDTQYF
>TRBV5-6|TRBJ2-5
CASSLKRTGINQETQYF
>TRBV7-2|TRBJ1-1
CASSPRGTGGRVNTEAFF
>TRBV2|TRBJ2-5
CASSVRRPGQVSGSYQETQYF
>TRBV12-3/TRBV12-4|TRBJ1-5
CASAQGGAQPQHF
>TRBV4-1|TRBJ2-7
CASSQVGQRTYEQYF
>TRBV19|TRBJ2-1
CASSIRLAGGGNEQFF
>TRBV19|TRBJ1-1
CASSTFLRGNTEAFF
>TRBV5-1|TRBJ2-1
CASSLSAAYNEQFF
>TRBV11-2|TRBJ1-2
CASSSLGTGGAYGYTF
>TRBV28|TRBJ2-2
CASSLYQGGKAGELFF
>TRBV11-2|TRBJ1-2
CASSFSEAAHYGYTF
>TRBV19|TRBJ1-2
CASSINRANYGYTF
>TRBV29-1|TRBJ2-1
CSVEDPGPVSPGQFF
>TRBV4-1|TRBJ2-1
CASSRSDNEQFF
>TRBV25-1|TRBJ2-5
CASSLFGGDETQYF
>TRBV12-5|TRBJ2-3
CASGGGQGADTQYF
>TRBV19|TRBJ2-2
CASSRDSWAGELFF
>TRBV7-9|TRBJ1-3
CASSGGHSGNTIYF
>TRBV4-3|TRBJ2-7
CASSHRPQDEQYF
>TRBV28|TRBJ2-6
CASGTSGDSGANVLTF
>TRBV7-2|TRBJ2-7
CASSFLLQGYEQYF
>TRBV5-1|TRBJ2-7
CASRAAGPYEQYF
>TRBV5-5|TRBJ2-7
CASSLVAGAVEQYF
>TRBV9|TRBJ1-3
CASSGDRGNTIYF
>TRBV15|TRBJ2-7
CATSFRDRGLDEQYF
>TRBV7-8|TRBJ1-2
CASSLGAGLSNYGYTF